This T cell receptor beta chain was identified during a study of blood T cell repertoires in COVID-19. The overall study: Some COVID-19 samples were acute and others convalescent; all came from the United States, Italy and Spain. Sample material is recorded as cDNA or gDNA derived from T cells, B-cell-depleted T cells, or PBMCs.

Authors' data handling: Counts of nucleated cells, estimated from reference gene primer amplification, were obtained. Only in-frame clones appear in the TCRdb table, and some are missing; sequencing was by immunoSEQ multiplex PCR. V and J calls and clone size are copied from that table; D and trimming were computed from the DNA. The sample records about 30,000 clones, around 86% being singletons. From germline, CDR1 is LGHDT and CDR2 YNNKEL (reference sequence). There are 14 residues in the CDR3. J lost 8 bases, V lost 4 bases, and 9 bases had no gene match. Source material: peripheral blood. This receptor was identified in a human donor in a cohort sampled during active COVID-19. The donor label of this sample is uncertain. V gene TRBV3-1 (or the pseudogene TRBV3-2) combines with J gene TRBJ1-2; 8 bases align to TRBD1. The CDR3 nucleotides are TGTGCCAGCAGCCGCCTTGGACAGGGTCGGGGCTACACCTTC. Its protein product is CASSRLGQGRGYTF.